Sequencing of this TCR beta chain was carried out in a study of blood T cell repertoires in COVID-19. The overall study: Samples came from the United States, Italy and Spain, spanning acute and convalescent COVID-19. T cells, B-cell-depleted T cells, or PBMCs supplied cDNA or gDNA.

In the original workflow: Estimated nucleated cell counts came from reference gene primer amplification. Using immunoSEQ multiplex PCR, the repertoire was profiled, and TCRdb retains in-frame clones only, with some absent. That table supplies the V and J calls and clone size; D and trimming were determined from the DNA. The sample yields 150,000 to 190,000 clones, roughly four fifths seen once. The sample was peripheral blood. The clonotype originates from an elderly woman with acute or convalescent COVID-19.

DNA for the CDR3: TGTGCCAGCAGATTTATCGAGGATAACTATGGCTACACCTTC. As protein: CASRFIEDNYGYTF. V is TRBV6-6 and J is TRBJ1-2; D remains ambiguous. The CDR3 consists of 14 residues. The V and J ends lost 6 bases and 1 base respectively, with 12 bases between them. From germline, CDR1 is MNHNY and CDR2 SVGAGI (reference sequence).